Below, one T cell receptor beta chain is given with its context. Its antigen target is currently unknown. No per-base quality is available; no much larger clone lies one base away. This record comes from a study of OX40 agonist ivuxolimab in advanced cancers. Regarding the complete study: The costimulatory receptor OX40 (CD134) was targeted by ivuxolimab, a fully human IgG2 agonistic monoclonal antibody. Prior anti-PD-1, anti-PD-L1 or anti-CTLA-4 therapy was permitted, and checkpoint inhibitors had been received by 30% to 40% of dose-escalation patients. A male proportion of around 83% and a mean age of around 60 years, ranging from roughly 23 to 90, were recorded for the dose-escalation cohort. Three dose-escalation patients achieved partial responses, one with hepatocellular carcinoma and two with cutaneous melanoma. The monotherapy dose-escalation portion (N ≈ 57 patients) of the phase I ivuxolimab trial is reported in the paper. Intravenous ivuxolimab was administered to patients every 2 weeks at six dose levels: 0.01, 0.1, 0.3, 1.5, 3 and 10 mg/kg. Among the approximately 54 dose-escalation patients, around 19 had hepatocellular carcinoma, approximately 15 melanoma, 9 renal cell carcinoma and 9 head and neck cancer. The point of sequencing TCRbeta in the periphery was to test whether ivuxolimab changed TCR sequence diversity and drove clonal T-cell expansion. Overall study outcomes, separate from this receptor: In the 0.1-3.0 mg/kg groups, partial responders had among the lowest normalized peripheral clonal expansion, particularly in CD8+ T cells. At doses from 0.1 to 3.0 mg/kg, clonal expansion was seen in both CD4+ and CD8+ blood T cells between baseline and week 6. Which antigens the clonally expanded peripheral T cells were specific for was not determined. After ivuxolimab, more expanded clones were found on average in CD8+ T cells than in CD4+ T cells. Low levels of normalized T-cell clonal expansion were also shown by some nonresponding patients.

For sequencing of the TCRbeta CDR3 region, genomic DNA was extracted from the sorted cells. The immunoSEQ Assay was used for sequencing of TCRbeta CDR3 regions. TCRdb re-hosts the immuneACCESS table, in-frame sequences only. Its copies lack some clones; in the studies checked, an unresolved V gene accounts for under half of them, and the cause for the rest is not known. This sample has approximately 69,000 clones in its table, and 70% to 85% of those were observed once. The ten largest account for 1.1% of the sample. CDR1 and CDR2 were assigned from the germline V gene as SNHLY and FYNNEI. The junction shows trimming of 7 bases on V and 11 bases on J, plus 14 bases between the germline ends. Including cysteine and phenylalanine, the CDR3 has 12 amino acids. The only DNA kept is the CDR3, 36 bases in frame from the first base. The trial excluded patients who had a history of autoimmune disease or were on systemic immunosuppression. In every dose cohort, peripheral blood was drawn for TCR sequencing at baseline, cycle 4 day 1, and cycle 7 day 1. The samples were taken from a phase I, first-in-human, multicenter, open-label dose-escalation trial of ivuxolimab. Adults with locally advanced or metastatic melanoma, renal cell carcinoma, hepatocellular carcinoma or head and neck squamous cell carcinoma were enrolled in the trial. Before TCR sequencing, CD4+ T cells and CD8+ T cells from peripheral blood were sorted into separate populations.

The clonotype originates from an adult with an advanced solid tumor such as melanoma, head and neck, liver or kidney cancer. The material was CD4+ or CD8+ T cells sorted from blood, obtained in a trial of the OX40 agonist ivuxolimab. This chain is built from TRBV2 and TRBJ1-4; 6 matching bases give a weak D call of TRBD1. The CDR3 sequence is CASNPTGSKLFF. The nucleotide sequence is given as TGTGCCAGCAATCCTACAGGGTCCAAACTGTTTTTT.